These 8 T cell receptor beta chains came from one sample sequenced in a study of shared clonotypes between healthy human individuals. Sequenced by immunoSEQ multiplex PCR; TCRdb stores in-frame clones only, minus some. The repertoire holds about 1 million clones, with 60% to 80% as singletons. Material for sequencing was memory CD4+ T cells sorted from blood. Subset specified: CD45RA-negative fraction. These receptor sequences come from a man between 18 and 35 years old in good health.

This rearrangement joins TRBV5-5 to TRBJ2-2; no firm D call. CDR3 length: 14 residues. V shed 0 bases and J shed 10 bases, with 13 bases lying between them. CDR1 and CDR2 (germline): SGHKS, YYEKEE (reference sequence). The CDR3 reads CASSLAPDGLELFF. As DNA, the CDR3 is TGTGCCAGCAGCTTGGCTCCGGACGGTCTGGAGCTGTTTTTT.

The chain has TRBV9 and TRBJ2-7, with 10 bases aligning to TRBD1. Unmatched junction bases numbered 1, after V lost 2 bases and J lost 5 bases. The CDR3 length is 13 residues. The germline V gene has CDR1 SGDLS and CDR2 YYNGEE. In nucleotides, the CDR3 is TGTGCCAGCAGCGTCGGACAGGGGGACGAGCAGTACTTC. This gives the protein CASSVGQGDEQYF.

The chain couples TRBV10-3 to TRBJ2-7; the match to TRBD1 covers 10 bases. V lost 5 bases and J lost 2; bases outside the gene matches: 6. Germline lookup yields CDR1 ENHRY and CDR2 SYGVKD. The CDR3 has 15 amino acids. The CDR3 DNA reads TGTGCCATCAGTTACGGACAGGGGGAAACCTACGAGCAGTACTTC. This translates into CAISYGQGETYEQYF.

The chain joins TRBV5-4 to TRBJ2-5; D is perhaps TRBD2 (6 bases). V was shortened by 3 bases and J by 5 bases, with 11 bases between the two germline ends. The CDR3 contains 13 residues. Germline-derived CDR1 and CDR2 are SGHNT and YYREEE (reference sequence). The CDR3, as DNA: TGTGCCAGCAGCTCGACTAGTGGTGAGACCCAGTACTTC. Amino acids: CASSSTSGETQYF.

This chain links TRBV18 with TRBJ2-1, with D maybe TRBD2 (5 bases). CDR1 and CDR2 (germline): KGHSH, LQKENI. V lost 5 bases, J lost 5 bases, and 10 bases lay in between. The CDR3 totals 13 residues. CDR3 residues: CASSNSANNEQFF. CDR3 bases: TGTGCCAGCTCAAATAGCGCGAACAATGAGCAGTTCTTC. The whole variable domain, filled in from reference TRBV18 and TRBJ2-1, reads NAGVMQNPRHLVRRRGQEARLRCSPMKGHSHVYWYRQLPEEGLKFMVYLQKENIIDESGMPKERFSAEFPKEGPSILRIQQVVRGDSAAYFCASSNSANNEQFFGPGTRLTVL.

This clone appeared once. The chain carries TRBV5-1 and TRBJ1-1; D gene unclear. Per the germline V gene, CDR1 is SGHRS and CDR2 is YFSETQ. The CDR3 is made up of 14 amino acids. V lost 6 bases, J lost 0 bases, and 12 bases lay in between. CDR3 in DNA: TGCGCCAGCAAATTTCAGGCTGTGAACACTGAAGCTTTCTTT. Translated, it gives CASKFQAVNTEAFF.

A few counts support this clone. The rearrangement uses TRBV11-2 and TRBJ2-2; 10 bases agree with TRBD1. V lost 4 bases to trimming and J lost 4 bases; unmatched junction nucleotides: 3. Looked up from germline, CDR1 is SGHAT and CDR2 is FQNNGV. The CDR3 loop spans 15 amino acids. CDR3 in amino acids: CASSSTGGVTGELFF. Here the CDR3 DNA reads TGTGCCAGCAGCTCGACAGGGGGCGTCACCGGGGAGCTGTTTTTT.

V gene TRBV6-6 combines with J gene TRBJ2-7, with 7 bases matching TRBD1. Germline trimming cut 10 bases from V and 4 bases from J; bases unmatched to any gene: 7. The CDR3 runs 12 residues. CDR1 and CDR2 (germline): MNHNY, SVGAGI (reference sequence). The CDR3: CATTTGAYEQYF. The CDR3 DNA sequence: TGTGCCACGACTACAGGGGCGTACGAGCAGTACTTC.